This T cell receptor (beta chain) is drawn from a study of blood T cell repertoires in COVID-19. Study background: The origin of the acute and convalescent COVID-19 samples was the United States, Italy and Spain.

The CDR3 spans 16 residues. Trimming removed 5 bases from V and 5 bases from J; junction bases left unmatched: 6. Germline CDR1 and CDR2: SEHNR and FQNEAQ (reference sequence). Original analysis: Reference gene primer amplification in the assay estimated nucleated cell counts. Some clones are missing from TCRdb's copy, which holds only in-frame ones; the method was immunoSEQ multiplex PCR. That table furnishes V, J and clone size, whereas the DNA furnished D and trimming. The profile shows 110,000 to 150,000 clones, around 83% of them singletons. Sequencing was performed on peripheral blood. The sequence was obtained from a human donor in a cohort sampled during active COVID-19. This chain joins TRBV7-9 and TRBJ1-6; 10 bases are a match to TRBD1. CDR3 amino acids: CASSPGTGVNNSPLHF. The CDR3 coding sequence is TGTGCCAGCAGCCCCGGGACAGGGGTAAATAATTCACCCCTCCACTTT.